These 16 T cell receptor beta chains originate from one sample sequenced in a study of shared clonotypes between healthy human individuals. The protocol was immunoSEQ multiplex PCR, while the TCRdb copy is restricted to in-frame clones and leaves out a portion. The sample includes millions of clones, 93% of them seen just once. The sequencing input was naive CD4+ T cells from PBMCs. Indicated subset: CD45RA+ positively selected. The source is a man aged 18 to 30 in good health. Some clones in this sample may be carry-over from other donors' samples.

This chain connects TRBV28 to TRBJ1-1; perhaps TRBD1 as D (5 bases). The V gene lost 6 bases and the J gene lost 9 bases, with 14 bases spanning the gap. CDR1 is MDHEN, CDR2 SYDVKM, per germline. The CDR3 contains 12 residues. The DNA for the CDR3 is TGTGCCAGCAGGGAGGGCAGGGTACAAGCTTTCTTT. Translating it yields CASREGRVQAFF.

The chain employs TRBV29-1 and TRBJ2-5, with D possibly matching TRBD1 (5 bases). V shed 5 bases and J shed 5 bases, with 15 bases lying between them. CDR1 is SQVTM, CDR2 ANQGSEA, per germline. The CDR3 runs 13 residues. The CDR3 reads CSVSRQGGETQYF. The CDR3 DNA is TGCAGCGTTTCTCGCCAGGGTGGGGAGACCCAGTACTTC.

This chain uses TRBV19 with TRBJ2-1, with D perhaps assigned TRBD1 or TRBD2 (5 bases each). The CDR3 length is 14 residues. Germline CDR1 LNHDA, CDR2 SQIVND (reference sequence). V lost 5 bases, J lost 7 bases, and 15 bases lay in between. CDR3 amino acids: CASSGTGRHNEQFF. The CDR3 nucleotides read TGTGCCAGTAGTGGGACGGGAAGGCATAATGAGCAGTTCTTC. Supplemented by reference TRBV19 and TRBJ2-1, the full variable domain reads DGGITQSPKYLFRKEGQNVTLSCEQNLNHDAMYWYRQDPGQGLRLIYYSQIVNDFQKGDIAEGYSVSREKKESFPLTVTSAQKNPTAFYLCASSGTGRHNEQFFGPGTRLTVL.

The gene calls are TRBV2 and TRBJ2-2; no clear D gene. V shed 9 bases and J shed 3 bases, with 8 bases lying between them. CDR1 and CDR2 from the germline V gene are SNHLY and FYNNEI. The CDR3 is made up of 12 amino acids. CDR3 region: CARLRYTGELFF. The CDR3 DNA is TGTGCCAGACTGAGGTACACCGGGGAGCTGTTTTTT.

This chain connects TRBV28 to TRBJ2-7; D is ambiguous. Trimming left V 3 bases short and J 2 bases short, with 11 bases between. CDR3 length: 14 amino acids. Germline CDR1 MDHEN, CDR2 SYDVKM. As DNA, the CDR3 is TGTGCCAGCAGTTTGTCCACCCCCCCCTACGAGCAGTACTTC. Translation: CASSLSTPPYEQYF.

CDR3 nucleotide sequence: TGTGCCAGCAGTACCCGAGATACGCAGTATTTT. It encodes CASSTRDTQYF. The rearrangement joins TRBV28 to TRBJ2-3; D unclear. Germline V CDR1 and CDR2: MDHEN, SYDVKM. Trimming took off 5 bases at V and 5 bases at J, with 5 bases between the two ends. CDR3 length equals 11 residues.

The V call is TRBV7-3, the J call TRBJ2-1; 11 bases align to TRBD2. The CDR3 has 15 residues. V dropped 4 bases and J dropped 4; count of bases not matched to a gene: 3. Per germline, CDR1 SGHTA and CDR2 FQGTGA. The chain's CDR3 is CASSSGLAEYNEQFF. Here the CDR3 DNA reads TGTGCCAGCAGCTCGGGACTAGCGGAATACAATGAGCAGTTCTTC.

The gene calls are TRBV6-1 and TRBJ2-2; TRBD2 aligns across 7 bases. J was trimmed by 1 base and V by 4 bases; bases with no gene match: 9. Germline-derived CDR1 and CDR2 are MNHNS and SASEGT. The CDR3 loop spans 17 amino acids. Here the CDR3 DNA reads TGTGCCAGCAGTGGCCTGGTGGCTAGCGGGAACACCGGGGAGCTGTTTTTT. Its translation is CASSGLVASGNTGELFF.

The chain joins TRBV5-1 to TRBJ2-1; TRBD2 agrees at 8 bases. Looked up from germline, CDR1 is SGHRS and CDR2 is YFSETQ. J lost 4 bases, V lost 3 bases, and 3 bases had no gene match. The CDR3 is 14 residues long. The CDR3 here is CASSYGTSYNEQFF. The CDR3 region has the DNA TGCGCCAGCAGCTACGGGACTAGTTACAATGAGCAGTTCTTC.

The chain uses TRBV5-4 and TRBJ2-5; D is undetermined. Germline V gene sequence: CDR1 SGHNT, CDR2 YYREEE (reference sequence). The V end was cut by 0 bases, the J end by 2 bases, with 17 bases between. The CDR3 extends over 17 amino acids. The CDR3 coding sequence is TGTGCCAGCAGCTTGGAGAGTGATTCTCCGGTACAAGAGACCCAGTACTTC. Its translation is CASSLESDSPVQETQYF.

The chain uses TRBV6-1 and TRBJ2-7, with D perhaps matching TRBD1 (6 bases). Trimming removed 7 bases from V and 7 bases from J, with 20 bases in between. The CDR3 contains 14 residues. The germline gives CDR1 MNHNS, CDR2 SASEGT. Here the CDR3 DNA reads TGTGCCAGCACGCACCGGGACACGCTCGCAGAGCAGTACTTC. Its translation is CASTHRDTLAEQYF.

The chain joins TRBV5-8 to TRBJ2-5; TRBD2 matches 13 bases. CDR1 is SGHTS and CDR2 is YDEGEE in the germline V gene. The J segment lost 2 bases and the V segment lost 4 bases, leaving 5 bases of the junction unmatched. The CDR3 runs 16 residues. DNA of the CDR3: TGTGCCAGCAGCCGGGGACTAGCGGGACCTCAAGAGACCCAGTACTTC. Translating gives CASSRGLAGPQETQYF. The full variable domain, its missing parts supplied by reference TRBV5-8 and TRBJ2-5, is EAGVTQSPTHLIKTRGQQATLRCSPISGHTSVYWYQQALGLGLQFLLWYDEGEERNRGNFPPRFSGRQFPNYSSELNVNALELEDSALYLCASSRGLAGPQETQYFGPGTRLLVL.

V usage is TRBV7-2 and J usage is TRBJ1-4; 7 bases agree with TRBD1. After removal of 5 bases from V and 4 bases from J, the junction contained 7 bases not matched to a gene. Germline V gene lookup returns CDR1 SGHTA and CDR2 FQGNSA. The CDR3 runs 15 residues. CDR3 nucleotide sequence: TGTGCCAGCAGCCCCGGGACAGTCCTTAATGAAAAACTGTTTTTT. Protein: CASSPGTVLNEKLFF. Full variable domain (outside the CDR3, taken from reference TRBV7-2 and TRBJ1-4): GAGVSQSPSNKVTEKGKDVELRCDPISGHTALYWYRQSLGQGLEFLIYFQGNSAPDKSGLPSDRFSAERTGGSVSTLTIQRTQQEDSAVYLCASSPGTVLNEKLFFGSGTQLSVL.

V and J are TRBV7-8 and TRBJ1-5, with D unresolved. Trimming removed 5 bases at V and 0 bases at J, with 8 bases between. CDR3 length equals 14 residues. CDR1 is SGHVS and CDR2 is FQNEAQ in the germline V gene. The CDR3 coding sequence is TGTGCCAGCAGCGCGCTAGATAGCAATCAGCCCCAGCATTTT. Its protein product is CASSALDSNQPQHF. The variable domain in full, completed from reference TRBV7-8 and TRBJ1-5, reads GAGVSQSPRYKVAKRGQDVALRCDPISGHVSLFWYQQALGQGPEFLTYFQNEAQLDKSGLPSDRFFAERPEGSVSTLKIQRTQQEDSAVYLCASSALDSNQPQHFGDGTRLSIL.

This chain links TRBV9 with TRBJ2-3; 11 positions agree with TRBD2. Germline V gene data show CDR1 as SGDLS and CDR2 as YYNGEE. The CDR3 is 17 residues long. The V gene end was trimmed by 4 bases and the J gene end by 4 bases; junction bases not matched to a gene: 11. The DNA of the CDR3 is TGTGCCAGCAGCCACCCGCAGACTAGCGGGATCCCAGATACGCAGTATTTT. It specifies CASSHPQTSGIPDTQYF.

The V gene is TRBV29-1, the J gene TRBJ2-3; D is perhaps TRBD2 (6 bases). CDR1 is SQVTM, CDR2 ANQGSEA, per germline. V was clipped by 6 bases and J by 2 bases, with 12 bases between them. CDR3 size: 13 residues. The DNA for the CDR3 is TGCAGCGTATGTAGCGGAAACACAGATACGCAGTATTTT. Its protein product is CSVCSGNTDTQYF.